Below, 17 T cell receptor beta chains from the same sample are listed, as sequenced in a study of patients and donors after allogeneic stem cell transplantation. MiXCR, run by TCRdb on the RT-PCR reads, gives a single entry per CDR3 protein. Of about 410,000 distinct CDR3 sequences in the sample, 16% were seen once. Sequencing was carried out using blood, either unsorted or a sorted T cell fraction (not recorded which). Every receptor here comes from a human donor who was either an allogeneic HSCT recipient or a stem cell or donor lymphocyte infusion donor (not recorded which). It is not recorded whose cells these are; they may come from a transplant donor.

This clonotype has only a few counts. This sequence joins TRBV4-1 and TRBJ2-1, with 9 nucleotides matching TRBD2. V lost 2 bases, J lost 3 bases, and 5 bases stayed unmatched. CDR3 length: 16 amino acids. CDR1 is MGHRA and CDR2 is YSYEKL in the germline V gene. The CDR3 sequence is CASSQIAGAGYNEQFF. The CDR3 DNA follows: TGCGCCAGCAGCCAAATAGCGGGAGCTGGCTACAATGAGCAGTTCTTC.

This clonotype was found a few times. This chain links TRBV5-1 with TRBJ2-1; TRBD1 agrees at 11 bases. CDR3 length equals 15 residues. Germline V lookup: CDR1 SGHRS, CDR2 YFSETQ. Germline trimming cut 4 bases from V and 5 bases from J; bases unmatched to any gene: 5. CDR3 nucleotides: TGCGCCAGCAGCACCGGACAGGGGGCGGACAATGAGCAGTTCTTC. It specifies CASSTGQGADNEQFF. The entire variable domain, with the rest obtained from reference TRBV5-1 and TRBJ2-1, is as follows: KAGVTQTPRYLIKTRGQQVTLSCSPISGHRSVSWYQQTPGQGLQFLFEYFSETQRNKGNFPGRFSGRQFSNSRSEMNVSTLELGDSALYLCASSTGQGADNEQFFGPGTRLTVL.

CDR3 residues: CSAWRTGGYRQYF. The CDR3 nucleotides read TGCAGTGCCTGGCGGACAGGGGGATATCGGCAGTACTTC. This chain links TRBV20-1 with TRBJ2-7; 10 nucleotides agree with TRBD1. The CDR3 totals 13 residues. Germline values: CDR1 DFQATT, CDR2 SNEGSKA (reference sequence). Trimming at V came to 6 bases and at J to 9 bases, leaving 11 bases not matched to a gene.

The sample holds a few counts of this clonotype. The CDR3 reads CASSYFTGRPYEQYF. Here the CDR3 DNA reads TGTGCCAGCAGTTATTTCACCGGGCGGCCGTACGAGCAGTACTTC. The gene calls are TRBV12-3 or TRBV12-4 and TRBJ2-7; D is unresolved. CDR3 size: 15 residues. V gave up 4 bases and J gave up 4 bases, with 17 bases separating them.

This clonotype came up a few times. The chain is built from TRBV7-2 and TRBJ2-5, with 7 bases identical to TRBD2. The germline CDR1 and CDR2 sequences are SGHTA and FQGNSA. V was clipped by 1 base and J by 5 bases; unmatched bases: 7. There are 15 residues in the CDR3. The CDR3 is CASSLGAGSPETQYF. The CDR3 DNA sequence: TGTGCCAGCAGCTTAGGAGCGGGATCACCTGAGACCCAGTACTTC. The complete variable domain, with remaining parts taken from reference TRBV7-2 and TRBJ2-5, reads GAGVSQSPSNKVTEKGKDVELRCDPISGHTALYWYRQSLGQGLEFLIYFQGNSAPDKSGLPSDRFSAERTGGSVSTLTIQRTQQEDSAVYLCASSLGAGSPETQYFGPGTRLLVL.

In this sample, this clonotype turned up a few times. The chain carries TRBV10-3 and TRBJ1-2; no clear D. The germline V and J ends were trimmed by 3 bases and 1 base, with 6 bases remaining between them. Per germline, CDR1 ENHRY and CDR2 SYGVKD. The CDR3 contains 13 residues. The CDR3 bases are TGTGCCATCAGTGATCACAGTAACTATGGCTACACCTTC. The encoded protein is CAISDHSNYGYTF.

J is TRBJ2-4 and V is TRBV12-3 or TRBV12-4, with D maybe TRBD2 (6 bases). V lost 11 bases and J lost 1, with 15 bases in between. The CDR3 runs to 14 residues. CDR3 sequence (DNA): TGTGCCTCCTTGGGGGGAGAGGCCAAAAACATTCAGTACTTC. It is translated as CASLGGEAKNIQYF.

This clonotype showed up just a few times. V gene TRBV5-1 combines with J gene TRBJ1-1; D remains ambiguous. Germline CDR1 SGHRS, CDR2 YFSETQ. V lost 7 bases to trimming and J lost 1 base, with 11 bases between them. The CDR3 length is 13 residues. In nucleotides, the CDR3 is TGCGCCAGCGGAGCGCCCCCGAACACTGAAGCTTTCTTT. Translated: CASGAPPNTEAFF. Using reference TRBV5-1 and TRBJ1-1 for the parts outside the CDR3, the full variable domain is KAGVTQTPRYLIKTRGQQVTLSCSPISGHRSVSWYQQTPGQGLQFLFEYFSETQRNKGNFPGRFSGRQFSNSRSEMNVSTLELGDSALYLCASGAPPNTEAFFGQGTRLTVV.

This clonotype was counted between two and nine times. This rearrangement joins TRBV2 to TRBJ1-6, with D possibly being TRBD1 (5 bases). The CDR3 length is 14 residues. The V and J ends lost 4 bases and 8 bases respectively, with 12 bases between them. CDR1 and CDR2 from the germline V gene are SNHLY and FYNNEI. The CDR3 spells CASSVGQEDSPLHF. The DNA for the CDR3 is TGTGCCAGCAGTGTCGGACAAGAGGATTCACCCCTCCACTTT.

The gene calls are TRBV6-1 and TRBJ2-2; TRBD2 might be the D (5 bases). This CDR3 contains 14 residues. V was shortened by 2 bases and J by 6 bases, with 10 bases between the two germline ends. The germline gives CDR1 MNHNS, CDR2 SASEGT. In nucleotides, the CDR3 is TGTGCCAGCAGTGAAATTAGGCGGGCCGGGGAGCTGTTTTTT. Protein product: CASSEIRRAGELFF.

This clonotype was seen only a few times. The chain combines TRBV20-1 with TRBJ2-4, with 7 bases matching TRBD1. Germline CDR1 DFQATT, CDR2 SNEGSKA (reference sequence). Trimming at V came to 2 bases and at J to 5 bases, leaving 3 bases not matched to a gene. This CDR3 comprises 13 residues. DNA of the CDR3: TGCAGTGCTAGAAGAGGGGGCCAAAACATTCAGTACTTC. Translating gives CSARRGGQNIQYF.

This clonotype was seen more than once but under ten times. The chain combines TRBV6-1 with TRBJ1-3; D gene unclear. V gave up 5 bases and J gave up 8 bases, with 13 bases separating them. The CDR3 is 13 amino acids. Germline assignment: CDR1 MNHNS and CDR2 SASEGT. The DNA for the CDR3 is TGTGCCAGCAGTCCTCGGACCATGCACACCATATATTTT. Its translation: CASSPRTMHTIYF.

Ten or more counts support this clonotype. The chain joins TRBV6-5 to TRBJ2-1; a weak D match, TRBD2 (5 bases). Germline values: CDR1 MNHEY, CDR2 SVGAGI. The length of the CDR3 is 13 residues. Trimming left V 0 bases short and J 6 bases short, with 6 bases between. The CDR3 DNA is TGTGCCAGCAGTTACTCCGCGGGCAATGAGCAGTTCTTC. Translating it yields CASSYSAGNEQFF.

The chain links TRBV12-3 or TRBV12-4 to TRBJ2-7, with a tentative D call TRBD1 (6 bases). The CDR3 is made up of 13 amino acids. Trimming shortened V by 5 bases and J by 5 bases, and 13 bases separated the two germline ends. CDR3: CASSQRDKHEQYF. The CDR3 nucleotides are TGTGCCAGCAGTCAGAGGGACAAACACGAGCAGTACTTC.

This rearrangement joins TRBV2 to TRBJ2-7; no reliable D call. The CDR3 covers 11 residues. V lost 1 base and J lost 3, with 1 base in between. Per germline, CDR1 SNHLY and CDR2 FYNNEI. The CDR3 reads CASSEDYEQYF. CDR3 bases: TGTGCCAGCAGTGAAGACTACGAGCAGTACTTC.

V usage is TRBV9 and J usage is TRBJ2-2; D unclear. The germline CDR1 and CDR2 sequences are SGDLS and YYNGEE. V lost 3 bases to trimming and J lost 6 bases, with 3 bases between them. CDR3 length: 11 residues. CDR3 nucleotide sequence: TGTGCCAGCAGCGCGCCCGGGGAGCTGTTTTTT. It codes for CASSAPGELFF.

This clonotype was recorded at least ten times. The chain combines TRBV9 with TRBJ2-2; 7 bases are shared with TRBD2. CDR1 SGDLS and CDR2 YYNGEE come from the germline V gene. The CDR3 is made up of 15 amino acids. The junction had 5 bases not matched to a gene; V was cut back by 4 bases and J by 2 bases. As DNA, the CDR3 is TGTGCCAGCAGCATATCTAGCGGTAACACCGGGGAGCTGTTTTTT. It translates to CASSISSGNTGELFF. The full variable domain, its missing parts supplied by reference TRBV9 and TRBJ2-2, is DSGVTQTPKHLITATGQRVTLRCSPRSGDLSVYWYQQSLDQGLQFLIQYYNGEERAKGNILERFSAQQFPDLHSELNLSSLELGDSALYFCASSISSGNTGELFFGEGSRLTVL.